The clone carrying this T cell receptor (beta chain) was seen many times. No antigen is known for it. 5'RACE, which relied on constant-segment primers, yielded TCR alpha and TCR beta cDNA libraries carrying sample barcodes and UMIs. TCRdb passed the 5' RACE reads through MiXCR, listing each CDR3 protein once. Here the sample spans approximately 210,000 distinct CDR3 sequences, roughly a tenth being singletons. Germline values: CDR1 ENHRY, CDR2 SYGVKD. This CDR3 is 14 amino acids long. Trimming pared 7 bases from V and 2 bases from J, leaving 11 bases between. This record comes from a study of T-cell memory formation after mild COVID-19. General study points: Day 15 to 85 contracting clones showed balanced CD4/CD8; later expanders leaned CD4+. Researchers found some responding clones in pre-infection memory, a sign that cross-reactive memory joined.

The sequence was collected from a young man who had mild COVID-19 (a few samples of this study predate the infection). Cell type and time point are not known. The sample taken for sequencing was PBMCs or a T cell subset sorted from them (not recorded which). The rearrangement links TRBV10-3 to TRBJ2-2; a weak D match, TRBD1 (6 bases). CDR3 bases: TGTGCCATCACTCGGACAGAAAACACCGGGGAGCTGTTTTTT. Translation gives CAITRTENTGELFF.